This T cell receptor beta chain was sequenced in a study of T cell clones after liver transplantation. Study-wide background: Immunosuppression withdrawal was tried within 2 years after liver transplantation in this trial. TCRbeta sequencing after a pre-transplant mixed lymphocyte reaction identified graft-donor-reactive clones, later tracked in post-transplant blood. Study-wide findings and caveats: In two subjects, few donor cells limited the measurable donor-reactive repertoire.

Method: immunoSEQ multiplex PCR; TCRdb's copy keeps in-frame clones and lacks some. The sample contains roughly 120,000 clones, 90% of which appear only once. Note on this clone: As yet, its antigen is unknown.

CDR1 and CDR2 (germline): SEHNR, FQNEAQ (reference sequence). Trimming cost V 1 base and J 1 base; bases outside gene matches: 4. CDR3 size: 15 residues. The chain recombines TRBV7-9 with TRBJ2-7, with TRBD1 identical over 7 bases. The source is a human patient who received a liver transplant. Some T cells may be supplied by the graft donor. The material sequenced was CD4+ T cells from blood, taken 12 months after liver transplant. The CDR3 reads CASSLEGGGSYEQYF. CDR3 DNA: TGTGCCAGCAGCTTAGAAGGGGGCGGGTCCTACGAGCAGTACTTC.